This record concerns one TCR beta chain sequence. Other DNA sequences in the sample encode the same CDR3. The record originates from a study of shared clonotypes between healthy human individuals. Assay: immunoSEQ multiplex PCR; the TCRdb copy retains only in-frame clones and omits some. The table has approximately 2.3 million clones, over 85% seen once. This CDR3 spans 15 amino acids. Germline lookup yields CDR1 LGHNA and CDR2 YSLEER. The ends were cut back, 0 bases at V and 5 bases at J, with 13 bases in the middle. Sequenced sample: naive CD4+ T cells from PBMCs. Described subset: CD45RA+ positively selected. This rearrangement joins TRBV4-3 to TRBJ2-5, with D perhaps matching TRBD2 (8 bases). This TCR was recovered from a man younger than 35 in good health. Some clones in this sample may be carry-over from other donors' samples. This CDR3 reads CASSQEGGGGETQYF. The CDR3 DNA reads as TGCGCCAGCAGCCAAGAAGGGGGCGGGGGGGAGACCCAGTACTTC.